This T cell receptor beta chain was retrieved from a study of regulatory T cells in long-lasting Graves disease. Looking at the study overall: Antithyroid drug exposure in newly diagnosed Graves' patients had lasted under 3 months.

Arm-PCR of CDR3 regions with iRepertoire HTBI primers generated TCR beta libraries. TCRdb independently ran MiXCR on the multiplex PCR reads; one entry per CDR3 protein. The sample has 400,000 to 500,000 distinct CDR3 sequences; 14% to 15% are singletons. Time point here: newly diagnosed GD, antithyroid drugs for less than 3 months. PBMC RNA served as the TCR library source. Germline CDR1 is SGHNT and CDR2 is YYREEE (reference sequence). With V trimmed by 5 bases and J by 5 bases, 14 bases remained unmatched. This CDR3 is built from 17 residues. With regard to this clonotype: Its antigen is unknown.

The study, taken as a whole, reports: TRBV28, TRBJ1-2 and TRBJ2-5 were segments that persistent disease favored.

A further study also used this sample, focusing on T cells in Graves' hyperthyroidism and ophthalmopathy.

The origin of this receptor is a woman aged 25 to 45 with Graves disease. Sequencing used peripheral blood mononuclear cells (PBMCs), obtained at new diagnosis, from a patient treated with antithyroid drugs. The rearrangement joins TRBV5-4 to TRBJ2-3, with 10 bases identical to TRBD2. The CDR3 sequence is CASSSAPAGGPKDTQYF. The CDR3 region has the DNA TGTGCCAGCAGTTCGGCTCCAGCGGGAGGGCCAAAAGATACGCAGTATTTT.